The sample holds a few counts of the clone carrying this T cell receptor beta chain. Its cognate antigen is unknown. Primers for the PCR totalled 60 Vbeta and 13 Jbeta. Profiled with immunoSEQ multiplex PCR; TCRdb holds only in-frame clones, not every one. In the table there are around 80,000 clones, over 65% of which are singletons. The CDR3 is 11 residues long. With 7 bases removed from V and 7 bases from J, the gap between germline ends came to 11 bases. The germline gives CDR1 SGHTA, CDR2 FQGNSA. The data derive from a study of cytomegalovirus exposure and HLA in healthy donors. Study results and caveats: Reports credit the classifier with highly specific, highly sensitive diagnosis of cytomegalovirus status. Earlier analysis yielded a pattern in which most TCR beta V segments were productive about 87% or about 30% of the time.

The sequence was obtained from a man between 35 and 55 years old in good health and CMV-seronegative. The chain has TRBV7-2 and TRBJ2-7, with D possibly being TRBD1 (6 bases). The material sequenced was PBMCs. The DNA for the CDR3 is TGTGCCAGCACCACAGGGTGGGAGCAGTACTTC. Translating it yields CASTTGWEQYF.